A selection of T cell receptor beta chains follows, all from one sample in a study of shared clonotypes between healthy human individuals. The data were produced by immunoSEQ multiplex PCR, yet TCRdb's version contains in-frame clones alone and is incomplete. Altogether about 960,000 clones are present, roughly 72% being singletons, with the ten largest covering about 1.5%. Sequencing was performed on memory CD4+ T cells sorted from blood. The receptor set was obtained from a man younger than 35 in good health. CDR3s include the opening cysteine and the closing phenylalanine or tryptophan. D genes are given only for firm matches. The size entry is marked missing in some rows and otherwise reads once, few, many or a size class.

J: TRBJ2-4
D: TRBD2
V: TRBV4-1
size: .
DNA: TGCGCCAGCAGCCAAGGGCTCGATAGCGGGGGGAAAAACATTCAGTACTTC
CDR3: CASSQGLDSGGKNIQYF

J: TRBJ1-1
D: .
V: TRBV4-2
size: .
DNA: TGTGCCAGCAGCCCCGAAATAACGGGTGAAGCTTTCTTT
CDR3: CASSPEITGEAFF

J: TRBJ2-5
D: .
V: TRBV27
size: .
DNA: TGTGCCAGCAGTTTATCCTGGCAGACGCAAGAGACCCAGTACTTC
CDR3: CASSLSWQTQETQYF

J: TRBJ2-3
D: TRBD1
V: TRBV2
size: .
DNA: TGTGCCAGCAGTGCACAGGGGGCCGGGACAGATACGCAGTATTTT
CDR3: CASSAQGAGTDTQYF

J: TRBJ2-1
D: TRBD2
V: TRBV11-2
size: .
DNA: TGTGCCAGCAGCTTCGGGGGGGCATCCTACAATGAGCAGTTCTTC
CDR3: CASSFGGASYNEQFF

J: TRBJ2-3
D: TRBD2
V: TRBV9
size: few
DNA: TGTGCCAGCAGCGATACTCCCCGGGGGGGGACGCAGTATTTT
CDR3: CASSDTPRGGTQYF

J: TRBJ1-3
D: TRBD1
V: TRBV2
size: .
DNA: TGTGCCAGCAGTTTCGACAGGGATGGAAACACCATATATTTT
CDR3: CASSFDRDGNTIYF

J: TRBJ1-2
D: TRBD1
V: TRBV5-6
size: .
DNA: TGTGCCAGCAGCTTGTTTACAGGGGGCGCGATTCTCTATGGCTACACCTTC
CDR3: CASSLFTGGAILYGYTF

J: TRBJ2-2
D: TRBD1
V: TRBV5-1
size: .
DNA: TGCGCCAGCGTGAAAGGGGGCGCCGGCACCGGGGAGCTGTTTTTT
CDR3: CASVKGGAGTGELFF

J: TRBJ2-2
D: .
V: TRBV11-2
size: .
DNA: TGTGCCAGCAGCTTGGAAGACACCGGGGAGCTGTTTTTT
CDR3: CASSLEDTGELFF

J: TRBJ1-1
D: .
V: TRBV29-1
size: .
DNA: TGCAGCGCCCGTCCTCAGGGTGGAGTACCTGAAGCTTTCTTT
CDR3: CSARPQGGVPEAFF

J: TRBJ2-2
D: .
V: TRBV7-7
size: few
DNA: TGTGCTAGCAGCCGGGAGCCGGACACCGGGGAGCTGTTTTTT
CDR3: CASSREPDTGELFF

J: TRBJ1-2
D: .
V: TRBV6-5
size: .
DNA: TGTGCCAGCAGACACAGGGTGGAGGAAAACTATGGCTACACCTTC
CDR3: CASRHRVEENYGYTF

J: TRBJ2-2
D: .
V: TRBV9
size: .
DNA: TGTGCCAGCAGCGCGGACAGGAACACCGGGGAGCTGTTTTTT
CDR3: CASSADRNTGELFF